Reported below is one T cell receptor beta chain. The antigen is unknown. This CDR3 is built from 13 residues. V lost 4 bases, J lost 7 bases, and 14 bases lay in between. Germline V CDR1 and CDR2: LGHNA, YSLEER. RNA transcripts were the template for amplifying TCR beta CDR3 regions. TCR CDR3 underwent first-round RT-PCR with the HTBI primer set. TCRdb fed the multiplex PCR reads into MiXCR, producing one record per CDR3 protein. The sample carries about 640,000 distinct CDR3 sequences, about a fifth recorded once. This record belongs to a study of T cells in Graves' hyperthyroidism and ophthalmopathy. General study points: Prediction of ophthalmopathy progression came a median about 6 months pre-onset.

The sample consisted of blood. This TCR was sampled from a man aged 30 to 39 with Graves' ophthalmopathy. The chain couples TRBV4-3 to TRBJ2-7; weak D call: TRBD2 (5 bases). The CDR3 loop is CASSRLPSPEQYF. CDR3 in DNA: TGCGCCAGCAGCCGACTACCCAGCCCTGAGCAGTACTTC.